Listed below are T cell receptor beta chains from one sample, sequenced in a study of cytomegalovirus exposure and HLA in healthy donors. Here immunoSEQ multiplex PCR was the method, and the copy in TCRdb shows in-frame clones only, minus some. The data contain over 100,000 clones, 74% of them singletons. Sequencing input: PBMCs. Receptor source: a male donor in good health and CMV-seronegative. Both conserved end residues are trimmed from each CDR3. Fields, in order: J gene, V gene, CDR3 protein.

J: TRBJ2-3; V: TRBV28; CDR3: ASSFQGPLVSQY
J: TRBJ1-6; V: TRBV11-2; CDR3: ASSFGQGIPIMNSPLH
J: TRBJ2-4; V: TRBV5-4; CDR3: ASSGLENIQY
J: TRBJ2-7; V: TRBV5-5; CDR3: ASSLTPRDEQY
J: TRBJ2-3; V: TRBV5-5; CDR3: ASSLHPVAQYTQY
J: TRBJ2-1; V: TRBV6-6; CDR3: ASRRSGLAGVSEQF
J: TRBJ1-1; V: TRBV25-1; CDR3: ASSDWAEAF
J: TRBJ2-5; V: TRBV9; CDR3: ASSVSGSGQETQY
J: TRBJ1-2; V: TRBV6-5; CDR3: ASSYSETGGYGYT
J: TRBJ2-7; V: TRBV28; CDR3: ASSLSRSYEQY
J: TRBJ2-1; V: TRBV30; CDR3: AWSVKGAARNEQF
J: TRBJ2-5; V: TRBV14; CDR3: ASSPPHSPDRETQY
J: TRBJ2-7; V: TRBV27; CDR3: ASSFGGAGEQY
J: TRBJ1-2; V: TRBV10-3; CDR3: AISENRDGYT
J: TRBJ1-1; V: TRBV7-9; CDR3: ASTQEPGLAEAF
J: TRBJ2-4; V: TRBV4-3; CDR3: ASSQELRNIQY
J: TRBJ2-2; V: TRBV27; CDR3: ASSSRLPNTGELF
J: TRBJ2-7; V: TRBV7-2; CDR3: ASSLAHSSYEQY
J: TRBJ1-5; V: TRBV15; CDR3: ATSRVDHDYQPQH
J: TRBJ1-2; V: TRBV28; CDR3: ASSSAGTGDSYGYT
J: TRBJ2-7; V: TRBV5-4; CDR3: ASTRTGSYEEQY
J: TRBJ2-3; V: TRBV7-2; CDR3: ASSSRGGGTDTQY
J: TRBJ1-1; V: TRBV7-2; CDR3: ASSLPGQGGTEAF
J: TRBJ1-1; V: TRBV6-5; CDR3: ASSYPGTNTEAF
J: TRBJ2-7; V: TRBV28; CDR3: ASSVPGQGMREQY
J: TRBJ2-1; V: TRBV27; CDR3: ASSSLAGGPGNEQF
J: TRBJ2-7; V: TRBV7-2; CDR3: ASSFPGLAGGREQY
J: TRBJ1-1; V: TRBV28; CDR3: ASSFSQMNTEAF